The 20 T cell receptor beta chains below come from one sample, sequenced in a study of molecular identifiers for immune sequencing clone quantification. Each CDR3 protein gets one entry after TCRdb re-called the PCR reads with MiXCR. Altogether a few hundred thousand distinct CDR3 sequences are present, about 22% being singletons, with the ten largest covering about 0.74%. What was sequenced was naive CD8+ T cells from blood, with Jurkat cell RNA spiked in. Subset meaning: FACS-sorted CD8+CD4-CCR7+CD45RA+ naive T cells. These receptors all stem from a human donor in good health. Some libraries in this study had Jurkat cell RNA spiked in.

The chain has TRBV12-3 or TRBV12-4 and TRBJ2-2; the D call may be TRBD1 or TRBD2 (5 bases each). The V end lost 6 bases, the J end lost 2 bases, and 7 bases lay between the germline ends. The CDR3 spans 13 residues. CDR3 amino acids: CASRGPNTGELFF. DNA of the CDR3: TGTGCCAGCAGGGGACCAAACACCGGGGAGCTGTTTTTT.

This chain links TRBV5-4 with TRBJ2-3, with D possibly being TRBD1 (7 bases). The length of the CDR3 is 19 residues. CDR1 and CDR2 from the germline V gene are SGHNT and YYREEE (reference sequence). Trimming took off 0 bases at V and 0 bases at J, with 20 bases between the two ends. The CDR3 spells CASSLAGGPTSFSTDTQYF. CDR3 coding DNA: TGTGCCAGCAGCTTGGCAGGGGGGCCAACTTCATTTAGCACAGATACGCAGTATTTT.

The chain recombines TRBV15 with TRBJ2-5; D gene uncertain. The germline gives CDR1 LNHNV, CDR2 YYDKDF (reference sequence). The CDR3 contains 13 residues. V was trimmed by 3 bases and J by 0 bases, leaving 5 bases between them. The CDR3 bases are TGTGCCACCAGCAGGAGGTACCAAGAGACCCAGTACTTC. This sequence encodes CATSRRYQETQYF.

The chain links TRBV11-2 to TRBJ2-1; D not certain. The CDR3 extends over 13 amino acids. The germline gives CDR1 SGHAT, CDR2 FQNNGV. V was shortened by 4 bases and J by 7 bases, with 11 bases between the two germline ends. The CDR3 DNA follows: TGTGCCAGCAGCTCCCCTTTCGTGAATGAGCAGTTCTTC. Translation: CASSSPFVNEQFF.

Points on this clonotype: This may stem from a read error, because a much larger clone lies one nucleotide away. The chain combines TRBV30 with TRBJ2-3; D gene uncertain. The end of the DNA aligns better with TRBJ1-5, so the J call may be wrong. CDR1 is GTSNPN and CDR2 is SVGIG in the germline V gene (reference sequence). This CDR3 spans 14 amino acids. The CDR3 nucleotides read TGTGCCTGGATGAAGTTAGCGAGCACAGATACGCAGCATTTT. Protein: CAWMKLASTDTQHF.

This clonotype showed up many times. The gene calls are TRBV7-9 and TRBJ2-5; D unclear. The CDR3 runs to 15 residues. Germline-derived CDR1 and CDR2 are SEHNR and FQNEAQ (reference sequence). With 5 bases removed from V and 2 bases from J, the gap between germline ends came to 15 bases. In nucleotides, the CDR3 is TGTGCCAGCAGCCCAAGTTCGGTTAGACAAGAGACCCAGTACTTC. This translates into CASSPSSVRQETQYF.

The rearrangement links TRBV9 to TRBJ1-1; 8 nucleotides agree with TRBD1. The CDR3 runs to 14 residues. The germline V gene has CDR1 SGDLS and CDR2 YYNGEE. The J segment lost 6 bases and the V segment lost 0 bases, leaving 4 bases of the junction unmatched. The CDR3 DNA follows: TGTGCCAGCAGCGTAGAGGGACAGGTAGCTGAAGCTTTCTTT. Protein product: CASSVEGQVAEAFF. The whole variable domain, remainder taken from reference TRBV9 and TRBJ1-1, is DSGVTQTPKHLITATGQRVTLRCSPRSGDLSVYWYQQSLDQGLQFLIQYYNGEERAKGNILERFSAQQFPDLHSELNLSSLELGDSALYFCASSVEGQVAEAFFGQGTRLTVV.

This clonotype was seen more than once but under ten times. The gene calls are TRBV6-2 or TRBV6-3 and TRBJ1-5, with 10 positions matching TRBD1. Germline trimming cut 6 bases from V and 8 bases from J; bases unmatched to any gene: 10. The CDR3 covers 15 residues. Germline V CDR1 and CDR2: MNHEY, SVGEGT. CDR3 residues: CASRVTGGDYKPQHF. CDR3 in DNA: TGTGCCAGCAGGGTGACAGGGGGCGATTATAAGCCCCAGCATTTT.

This clonotype was counted only a few times. The genes are TRBV25-1 and TRBJ2-7; 8 nucleotides line up with TRBD1. Germline lookup yields CDR1 MGHDK and CDR2 SYGVNS. After removal of 4 bases from V and 6 bases from J, the junction contained 8 bases not matched to a gene. CDR3 length equals 14 residues. The chain's CDR3 is CASSVWTGRSEQYF. In nucleotides, the CDR3 is TGTGCCAGCAGTGTCTGGACAGGGAGGTCCGAGCAGTACTTC.

This clonotype was observed at least ten times. The J gene is TRBJ1-1, the V gene TRBV4-1, with D maybe TRBD1 (6 bases). The CDR3 length is 14 residues. The germline V and J ends were trimmed by 4 bases and 4 bases, with 13 bases remaining between them. Germline CDR1 and CDR2: MGHRA and YSYEKL. The CDR3 DNA sequence: TGCGCCAGCAGCCCCTCGAAGGGGGTCACTGAAGCTTTCTTT. This codes for CASSPSKGVTEAFF.

This clonotype was seen repeatedly, ten times or more. The chain links TRBV6-2 or TRBV6-3 to TRBJ2-7, with D possibly TRBD2 on 6 matching bases. V was trimmed by 5 bases and J by 5 bases, leaving 13 bases between them. The CDR3 is made up of 13 amino acids. CDR1 is MNHEY, CDR2 SVGEGT, per germline. CDR3 in amino acids: CASSDGRGHEQYF. The DNA of the CDR3 is TGTGCCAGCAGTGACGGGAGAGGCCACGAGCAGTACTTC.

On this clonotype itself: This CDR3 fails to terminate in the conserved phenylalanine or tryptophan, so it likely reflects a read error. V usage is TRBV20-1 and J usage is TRBJ1-1; D unresolved. CDR3 length: 14 amino acids. Germline V gene sequence: CDR1 DFQATT, CDR2 SNEGSKA (reference sequence). Trimming pared 0 bases from V and 4 bases from J, leaving 12 bases between. The CDR3 loop is CSARDVLEVTEAFI. CDR3 DNA sequence: TGCAGTGCTAGAGATGTCCTTGAGGTCACTGAAGCTTTCATT.

This clonotype has a count of ten or more. The V call is TRBV6-5, the J call TRBJ2-1; 7 bases align to TRBD1. Per the germline V gene, CDR1 is MNHEY and CDR2 is SVGAGI. V shed 0 bases, J shed 3 bases, and the junction held 8 bases outside the gene matches. The CDR3 runs 17 residues. The CDR3 bases are TGTGCCAGCAGTTACTCGCCGGGGACAGCCGTCTACAATGAGCAGTTCTTC. Encoded protein: CASSYSPGTAVYNEQFF.

This clonotype was counted a few times. In nucleotides, the CDR3 is TGTGCCAGCAGTGAATGGAGCTGGTCCGCCAAAAACATTCAGTACTTC. Translated: CASSEWSWSAKNIQYF. The chain is built from TRBV6-1 and TRBJ2-4; no clear D gene. From germline, CDR1 is MNHNS and CDR2 SASEGT. Trimming pared 2 bases from V and 1 base from J, leaving 12 bases between. The CDR3 has 16 residues.

The sample holds many counts of this clonotype. J is TRBJ2-3 and V is TRBV6-5, with no clear D. The germline V gene encodes CDR1 MNHEY and CDR2 SVGAGI. V gave up 0 bases and J gave up 8 bases, with 6 bases separating them. This CDR3 spans 12 amino acids. CDR3 in DNA: TGTGCCAGCAGTTACTCTATGGGTACGCAGTATTTT. Translated: CASSYSMGTQYF.

As regards this clonotype: This sequence may be a read error, since a much larger clone differs from it by one base. The CDR3 does not close with the conserved phenylalanine or tryptophan, likely indicating a read error. The rearrangement uses TRBV29-1 and TRBJ2-7, with D perhaps matching TRBD1 (5 bases). Germline lookup yields CDR1 SQVTM and CDR2 ANQGSEA. CDR3 size: 16 residues. Deletions cut 1 base from V and 2 bases from J, with 18 bases between. DNA for the CDR3: TGCAGCGTTGAAGGGGCGCAGGGTAGGGGCCCCTACGAGCAGTACCTC. This sequence encodes CSVEGAQGRGPYEQYL.

This clonotype has at least ten counts. The gene calls are TRBV2 and TRBJ2-3; no clear D gene. The V and J ends lost 10 bases and 7 bases respectively, with 12 bases between them. The germline gives CDR1 SNHLY, CDR2 FYNNEI. The CDR3 length is 11 residues. The DNA for the CDR3 is TGTGCCAATAGGATGGGGAATACGCAGTATTTT. Translating it yields CANRMGNTQYF. Looking up the rest from reference TRBV2 and TRBJ2-3 gives the full variable domain: EPEVTQTPSHQVTQMGQEVILRCVPISNHLYFYWYRQILGQKVEFLVSFYNNEISEKSEIFDDQFSVERPDGSNFTLKIRSTKLEDSAMYFCANRMGNTQYFGPGTRLTVL.

A remark on this clonotype: Germline is not matched at one junction end, which may reflect a read error. V and J are TRBV7-9 and TRBJ2-3; 8 bases match TRBD2. Per the germline V gene, CDR1 is SEHNR and CDR2 is FQNEAQ (reference sequence). The CDR3 covers 15 residues. The CDR3 sequence: CASSSGTSYGDTRYF. CDR3 DNA sequence: TGTGCCAGCAGCTCGGGGACTAGTTACGGAGATACGCGGTATTTT.

The chain joins TRBV20-1 to TRBJ2-7; tentative D call: TRBD1 (5 bases). This CDR3 contains 11 residues. The V and J ends lost 4 bases and 2 bases respectively, with 6 bases between them. In germline, CDR1 is DFQATT, CDR2 SNEGSKA (reference sequence). This chain's CDR3 is CSATDTYEQYF. In nucleotides, the CDR3 is TGCAGTGCTACGGACACCTACGAGCAGTACTTC.

This clonotype has at least ten counts. The chain employs TRBV20-1 and TRBJ2-3, with 7 bases matching TRBD2. The V segment lost 0 bases and the J segment 4 bases; nucleotides outside the gene matches: 10. In germline, CDR1 is DFQATT, CDR2 SNEGSKA (reference sequence). CDR3 size: 16 residues. The CDR3 DNA reads as TGCAGTGCTAGAGATTTTCAGCGGGGACCTCCAGATACGCAGTATTTT. This translates into CSARDFQRGPPDTQYF.